These 20 T cell receptor beta chains were sequenced from one sample in a study of T-cell memory formation after mild COVID-19. MiXCR was run by TCRdb on the 5' RACE reads, yielding one entry per CDR3 protein. The table lists about 310,000 distinct CDR3 sequences, 15% to 20% of them singletons. The sample comprised PBMCs or a T cell subset sorted from them (not recorded which). The source is a man aged 18 to 30 who had mild COVID-19 (a few samples of this study predate the infection). Cell type and time point are not known.

This clonotype came up a few times. The CDR3 region has the DNA TGTGCCAGCAGCCCAGGGGCCTCCTCATCGGGCGAGACCCAGTACTTC. This sequence encodes CASSPGASSSGETQYF. The chain joins TRBV7-8 to TRBJ2-5; D is perhaps TRBD1 (6 bases). V gave up 5 bases and J gave up 5 bases, with 21 bases separating them. Per germline, CDR1 SGHVS and CDR2 FQNEAQ. The CDR3 sequence is 16 residues long.

This chain links TRBV7-6 with TRBJ2-1, with 12 bases fitting TRBD2. The germline V gene encodes CDR1 SGHVS and CDR2 FNYEAQ. This CDR3 is built from 19 residues. The junction had 11 bases not matched to a gene; V was cut back by 5 bases and J by 0 bases. CDR3 sequence: CASSPLTSGGSSSYNEQFF. The CDR3 DNA follows: TGTGCCAGCAGCCCCCTAACTAGCGGGGGGTCTAGCTCCTACAATGAGCAGTTCTTC.

This chain joins TRBV24-1 and TRBJ2-1; TRBD2 agrees at 8 bases. The CDR3 sequence is 17 residues long. Germline V gene data show CDR1 as KGHDR and CDR2 as SFDVKD. Unmatched junction bases numbered 15, after V lost 4 bases and J lost 8 bases. The CDR3 region is CATSDGAGALVGDEQFF. The CDR3 DNA reads as TGTGCCACCAGTGACGGAGCGGGGGCCCTGGTTGGAGATGAGCAGTTCTTC.

This clonotype was seen more than once but under ten times. The chain recombines TRBV4-2 with TRBJ2-2, with TRBD1 as a possible D gene (5 bases). The CDR3 covers 15 residues. Trimming took 1 base from V and 0 from J, leaving 6 bases between them. Germline CDR1 reads LGHNA; CDR2 reads YNFKEQ. In nucleotides, the CDR3 is TGTGCCAGCAGCCAAGGGACAACGAACACCGGGGAGCTGTTTTTT. Translated: CASSQGTTNTGELFF.

This clonotype was picked up a small number of times. The chain is built from TRBV5-1 and TRBJ2-3, with 8 bases lining up with TRBD2. CDR3 length equals 16 residues. V trimming: 0 bases; J trimming: 1 base; junction bases outside the gene matches: 4. Germline CDR1 reads SGHRS; CDR2 reads YFSETQ. CDR3 protein: CASSLGSGGRTDTQYF. The CDR3 nucleotides are TGCGCCAGCAGCTTGGGGAGCGGGGGACGCACAGATACGCAGTATTTT.

This clonotype was seen a handful of times. This sequence joins TRBV20-1 and TRBJ1-2; D perhaps matches TRBD1 (6 bases). V dropped 3 bases and J dropped 8 bases, with 16 bases sitting between them. This CDR3 region has 13 residues. Germline CDR1 is DFQATT and CDR2 is SNEGSKA (reference sequence). CDR3 DNA: TGCAGTGCTAGGATCACGTCTGGGGGCGGCTACACCTTC. This translates into CSARITSGGGYTF.

This clonotype came up a few times. This sequence joins TRBV6-2 or TRBV6-3 and TRBJ1-2; TRBD1 aligns across 9 bases. Per the germline V gene, CDR1 is MNHEY and CDR2 is SVGEGT. This CDR3 spans 16 amino acids. J was trimmed by 8 bases and V by 2 bases; bases with no gene match: 12. DNA of the CDR3: TGTGCCAGCAGTTACACGCCGGGACAGGGTTCTGCAGGCTACACCTTC. Translation gives CASSYTPGQGSAGYTF.

The V gene is TRBV6-5, the J gene TRBJ1-4, with TRBD1 matching over 7 bases. Trimming at V came to 5 bases and at J to 12 bases, leaving 12 bases not matched to a gene. CDR1 MNHEY and CDR2 SVGAGI come from the germline V gene. The CDR3 extends over 14 amino acids. Here the CDR3 DNA reads TGTGCCAGCAGTACCCGGGACAGAAGCTGGCAACTGTTTTTT. The encoded protein is CASSTRDRSWQLFF.

This clonotype was found a few times. This chain uses TRBV7-8 with TRBJ1-2, with D uncertain. CDR3 length: 12 amino acids. From germline, CDR1 is SGHVS and CDR2 FQNEAQ. V lost 9 bases, J lost 7 bases, and 15 bases lay in between. The CDR3 nucleotides read TGTGCCAGTTCCCTCGCGGTTGGTGGCTACACCTTC. As protein: CASSLAVGGYTF.

This rearrangement joins TRBV29-1 to TRBJ1-1, with D unresolved. Trimming cost V 5 bases and J 0 bases, with 10 bases left between them. In germline, CDR1 is SQVTM, CDR2 ANQGSEA. This CDR3 region has 13 residues. CDR3 nucleotide sequence: TGCAGCGTTTTCTGGCAGTTGAACACTGAAGCTTTCTTT. It codes for CSVFWQLNTEAFF. The whole variable domain, remainder taken from reference TRBV29-1 and TRBJ1-1, is SAVISQKPSRDICQRGTSLTIQCQVDSQVTMMFWYRQQPGQSLTLIATANQGSEATYESGFVIDKFPISRPNLTFSTLTVSNMSPEDSSIYLCSVFWQLNTEAFFGQGTRLTVV.

This clonotype was counted only a few times. CDR3 region: CAWSVQSYGYTF. The CDR3 DNA follows: TGTGCCTGGAGTGTACAGTCCTATGGCTACACCTTC. The V call is TRBV30, the J call TRBJ1-2, with unresolved D. CDR1 and CDR2 (germline): GTSNPN, SVGIG (reference sequence). V lost 0 bases and J lost 4, with 6 bases in between. This CDR3 region has 12 residues.

On this clonotype itself: A much larger clone is a single base away; this may be a read error. The rearrangement links TRBV7-3 to TRBJ2-3, with D tentatively TRBD1 (5 bases). CDR3 length equals 13 residues. V lost 0 bases to trimming and J lost 4 bases, with 5 bases between them. CDR1 is SGHTA, CDR2 FQGTGA, per germline. CDR3 residues: CASSLTRADTQYF. CDR3 bases: TGTGCCAGCAGCTTAACCAGGGCAGATACGCAGTATTTT.

This rearrangement joins TRBV12-5 to TRBJ2-3, with a weak D call TRBD2 (6 bases). CDR3 length equals 14 residues. The germline gives CDR1 LGHNT, CDR2 FRNRAP. With 5 bases removed from V and 0 bases from J, the gap between germline ends came to 9 bases. In nucleotides, the CDR3 is TGTGCTAGTGGTCTAGCGTACAGCACAGATACGCAGTATTTT. Translation: CASGLAYSTDTQYF.

This clonotype occurred many times. In DNA form, the CDR3 reads TGTGCCAGCAGTTCCTTAACGGGGGGGGCGGACTATGGCTACACCTTC. It translates to CASSSLTGGADYGYTF. This rearrangement joins TRBV28 to TRBJ1-2; D may be TRBD1 (6 bases). The V end lost 4 bases, the J end lost 3 bases, and 18 bases lay between the germline ends. Germline V CDR1 and CDR2: MDHEN, SYDVKM. The CDR3 totals 16 residues.

The V call is TRBV27, the J call TRBJ1-2; a possible D gene is TRBD1 (6 bases). CDR1 and CDR2 from the germline V gene are MNHEY and SMNVEV (reference sequence). CDR3 size: 14 residues. V was shortened by 1 base and J by 7 bases, with 13 bases between the two germline ends. The CDR3 bases are TGTGCCAGCAGTTTATATTTCGGGGGCGGTGGCTACACCTTC. Its protein is CASSLYFGGGGYTF.

The chain joins TRBV6-5 to TRBJ2-2; the D is unclear. The CDR3 is 16 residues long. V gave up 0 bases and J gave up 6 bases, with 14 bases separating them. Germline assignment: CDR1 MNHEY and CDR2 SVGAGI. Here the CDR3 reads CASSYSIPGPAGELFF. Here the CDR3 DNA reads TGTGCCAGCAGTTACTCGATCCCCGGCCCGGCCGGGGAGCTGTTTTTT.

Regarding this clonotype: Germline and junction disagree at one end, which may indicate a read error. The V call is TRBV6-1, the J call TRBJ2-7; TRBD2 is a possible D gene (6 bases). The CDR3 has 13 residues. Germline assignment: CDR1 MNHNS and CDR2 SASEGT. The CDR3 here is CASREEFRGKQYF. The CDR3 nucleotides read TGTGCCAGCCGTGAAGAGTTCCGGGGGAAGCAGTACTTC.

This clonotype was found a few times. The rearrangement joins TRBV6-6 to TRBJ2-3; TRBD2 matches at 10 bases. There are 16 residues in the CDR3. The V segment lost 6 bases and the J segment 3 bases; nucleotides outside the gene matches: 9. CDR1 is MNHNY and CDR2 is SVGAGI in the germline V gene (reference sequence). CDR3 DNA: TGTGCCAGCAGAACCGCTAGCGGGGGAGTTACAGATACGCAGTATTTT. This codes for CASRTASGGVTDTQYF.

In this sample, this clonotype turned up a few times. The V and J genes are TRBV10-3 and TRBJ1-4; 8 bases match TRBD1. The germline gives CDR1 ENHRY, CDR2 SYGVKD. This CDR3 has 12 residues. V gave up 9 bases and J gave up 3 bases; unmatched junction bases: 0. This chain's CDR3 is CAIQGANEKLFF. Written as DNA, the CDR3 is TGTGCCATACAGGGGGCTAATGAAAAACTGTTTTTT.

This clonotype was counted many times. The J gene is TRBJ1-1, the V gene TRBV7-2; no clear D. The length of the CDR3 is 15 residues. V lost 1 base, J lost 3 bases, and 12 bases lay in between. The germline V gene has CDR1 SGHTA and CDR2 FQGNSA. The CDR3 here is CASSLEPRKDTEAFF. CDR3 DNA: TGTGCCAGCAGCTTAGAGCCACGCAAGGACACTGAAGCTTTCTTT.